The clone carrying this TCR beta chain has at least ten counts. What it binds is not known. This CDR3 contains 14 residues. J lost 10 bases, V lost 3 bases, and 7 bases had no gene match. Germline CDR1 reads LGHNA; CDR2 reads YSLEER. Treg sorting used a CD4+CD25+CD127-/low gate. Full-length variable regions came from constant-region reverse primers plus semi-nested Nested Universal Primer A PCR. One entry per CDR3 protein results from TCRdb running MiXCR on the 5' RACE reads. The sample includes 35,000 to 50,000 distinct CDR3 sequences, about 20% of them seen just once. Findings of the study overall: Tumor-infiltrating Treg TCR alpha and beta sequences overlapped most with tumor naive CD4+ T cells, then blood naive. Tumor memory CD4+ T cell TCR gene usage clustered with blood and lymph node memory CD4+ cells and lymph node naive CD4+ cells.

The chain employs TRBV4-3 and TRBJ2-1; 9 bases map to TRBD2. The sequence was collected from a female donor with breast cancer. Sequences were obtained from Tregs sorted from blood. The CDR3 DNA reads TGCGCCAGCAGCCACGGGCTAGCGGGAAACGAGCAGTTCTTC. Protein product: CASSHGLAGNEQFF.